One and the same sample provided the 15 T cell receptor beta chains below, sequenced in a study of cytomegalovirus exposure and HLA in healthy donors (dated by TCRdb to the late 2010s). Libraries were built with the immunoSEQ multiplex PCR assay. A mixture of 60 forward primers for TCR Vbeta segments and 13 reverse primers for TCR Jbeta segments was used in the multiplex PCR. The source is immuneACCESS, and TCRdb retained only in-frame sequences with V and J called. Part of the clones is not carried over; for the studies checked, unresolved V genes explain less than half of this, and the remainder is unexplained. The sample has about 120,000 clones on record, more than 80% of them singletons. In total, the top ten clones hold 1.5% to 2% of the sample. Material for sequencing was PBMCs. All receptors come from a man aged 35 to 55 in good health and CMV-seronegative.

The chain has TRBV4-3 and TRBJ1-5, with D perhaps TRBD1 (5 bases). This CDR3 is built from 14 residues. Trimming removed 5 bases from V and 7 bases from J, with 15 bases in between. Germline assignment: CDR1 LGHNA and CDR2 YSLEER. The CDR3 coding sequence is TGCGCCAGCAGCACCTACCAGGGAAGCCAGCCCCAGCATTTT. It is translated as CASSTYQGSQPQHF.

The chain couples TRBV2 to TRBJ1-1, with D uncertain. Germline values: CDR1 SNHLY, CDR2 FYNNEI. Trimming took 3 bases from V and 1 from J, leaving 6 bases between them. The CDR3 is 13 residues long. CDR3 residues: CASSERENTEAFF. The CDR3 region has the DNA TGTGCCAGCAGTGAGAGAGAGAACACTGAAGCTTTCTTT.

This rearrangement joins TRBV29-1 to TRBJ1-2; 10 nucleotides align to TRBD1. The CDR3 runs to 15 residues. Germline V gives CDR1 SQVTM, CDR2 ANQGSEA. V dropped 6 bases and J dropped 8; count of bases not matched to a gene: 15. CDR3 nucleotides: TGCAGCGTCCCCGGGACAGGGGCTCTAGGCGGCGGCTACACCTTC. It translates to CSVPGTGALGGGYTF. Supplemented by reference TRBV29-1 and TRBJ1-2, the full variable domain reads SAVISQKPSRDICQRGTSLTIQCQVDSQVTMMFWYRQQPGQSLTLIATANQGSEATYESGFVIDKFPISRPNLTFSTLTVSNMSPEDSSIYLCSVPGTGALGGGYTFGSGTRLTVV.

This clone was recorded once. The V call is TRBV27, the J call TRBJ2-3, with 7 bases lining up with TRBD2. This CDR3 spans 18 amino acids. The V gene end was trimmed by 5 bases and the J gene end by 2 bases; junction bases not matched to a gene: 16. Germline V gene sequence: CDR1 MNHEY, CDR2 SMNVEV (reference sequence). The DNA for the CDR3 is TGTGCCAGCAGTCCCAGGCCCGGGGGGAACCTAGACACAGATACGCAGTATTTT. This gives the protein CASSPRPGGNLDTDTQYF.

The chain uses TRBV5-5 and TRBJ2-5; 13 nucleotides agree with TRBD2. With V trimmed by 2 bases and J by 1 base, 8 bases remained unmatched. This CDR3 comprises 18 residues. The germline V gene has CDR1 SGHKS and CDR2 YYEKEE (reference sequence). CDR3 sequence: CASSFRTSGGALQETQYF. The CDR3 DNA reads as TGTGCCAGCAGCTTCCGGACTAGCGGGGGAGCCCTCCAAGAGACCCAGTACTTC.

The chain carries TRBV11-3 and TRBJ2-7; D is possibly TRBD2 (6 bases). Germline CDR1 SGHNT, CDR2 YENEEA. Between the trimmed V and J ends, which lost 10 bases and 4 bases, there was a span of 14 bases. This CDR3 has 12 amino acids. Here the CDR3 DNA reads TGTGCCAACCCCGGGAGTTTTTACGAGCAGTACTTC. It is translated as CANPGSFYEQYF.

The V and J genes are TRBV30 and TRBJ1-4, with D possibly TRBD1 on 5 matching bases. Germline V CDR1 and CDR2: GTSNPN, SVGIG (reference sequence). The ends were cut back, 5 bases at V and 8 bases at J, with 18 bases in the middle. CDR3 size: 14 residues. The CDR3 loop is CAWHTGGLREKLFF. CDR3 nucleotide sequence: TGTGCCTGGCATACCGGGGGTCTGAGAGAAAAACTGTTTTTT. The full variable domain, its missing parts supplied by reference TRBV30 and TRBJ1-4, is SQTIHQWPATLVQPVGSPLSLECTVEGTSNPNLYWYRQAAGRGLQLLFYSVGIGQISSEVPQNLSASRPQDRQFILSSKKLLLSDSGFYLCAWHTGGLREKLFFGSGTQLSVL.

The chain recombines TRBV6-5 with TRBJ1-2; 7 bases map to TRBD1. The CDR3 totals 15 residues. J gave up 2 bases and V 6 bases, and 9 bases lay outside the gene matches. Germline CDR1 reads MNHEY; CDR2 reads SVGAGI. For the CDR3, the DNA is TGTGCCAGCAGCGATCGGGACAGTGACAACTATGGCTACACCTTC. This gives the protein CASSDRDSDNYGYTF.

V usage is TRBV5-6 and J usage is TRBJ2-1, with TRBD1 matching over 8 bases. Germline V gene lookup returns CDR1 SGHDT and CDR2 YYEEEE. V was pared by 4 bases and J by 6 bases, with 9 bases of the junction left unmatched. This CDR3 spans 15 amino acids. The CDR3 DNA reads TGTGCCAGCAGCCCGGACAGGGTGTTGGGCAATGAGCAGTTCTTC. Its protein product is CASSPDRVLGNEQFF.

J is TRBJ1-1 and V is TRBV7-3; the match to TRBD1 covers 8 bases. CDR3 size: 17 residues. Unmatched junction bases numbered 11, after V lost 5 bases and J lost 0 bases. The germline V gene encodes CDR1 SGHTA and CDR2 FQGTGA. This CDR3 reads CASSLAGGAGVNTEAFF. CDR3 sequence (DNA): TGTGCCAGCAGCCTCGCAGGGGGCGCGGGGGTGAACACTGAAGCTTTCTTT.

V gene TRBV20-1 combines with J gene TRBJ2-7; TRBD1 aligns across 7 bases. The CDR3 totals 11 residues. V lost 5 bases and J lost 7; bases outside the gene matches: 5. The V gene's germline CDR1 is DFQATT and CDR2 SNEGSKA (reference sequence). The CDR3 loop reads CSALRGWEQYF. The CDR3 region has the DNA TGCAGTGCTCTCAGGGGGTGGGAGCAGTACTTC.

The chain recombines TRBV6-5 with TRBJ1-2; D is possibly TRBD1 (6 bases). Looked up from germline, CDR1 is MNHEY and CDR2 is SVGAGI. The CDR3 extends over 12 amino acids. The V end lost 5 bases, the J end lost 3 bases, and 7 bases lay between the germline ends. CDR3 protein: CASSPGDYGYTF. In nucleotides, the CDR3 is TGTGCCAGCAGTCCAGGGGACTATGGCTACACCTTC.

The chain recombines TRBV6-5 with TRBJ1-1, with a weak D call TRBD1 (6 bases). The CDR3 is made up of 13 amino acids. Trimming cost V 6 bases and J 4 bases, with 12 bases left between them. The germline gives CDR1 MNHEY, CDR2 SVGAGI. CDR3 sequence reads: CASSGQRITEAFF. For the CDR3, the DNA is TGTGCCAGCAGCGGACAGAGGATCACTGAAGCTTTCTTT.

This clone occurred once. The chain is built from TRBV11-3 and TRBJ2-6; TRBD1 matches 9 bases. There are 18 residues in the CDR3. Germline loops: CDR1 SGHNT, CDR2 YENEEA. Unmatched junction bases numbered 11, after V lost 6 bases and J lost 2 bases. In DNA form, the CDR3 reads TGTGCCAGCAGTTCCGGGACAGGGTCCCCTCCTGGGGCCAACGTCCTGACTTTC. It specifies CASSSGTGSPPGANVLTF.

This sequence joins TRBV6-5 and TRBJ1-1; 8 positions agree with TRBD1. The CDR3 is made up of 14 amino acids. The J segment lost 4 bases and the V segment lost 6 bases, leaving 7 bases of the junction unmatched. Germline CDR1 and CDR2: MNHEY and SVGAGI. The CDR3 nucleotides read TGTGCCAGCAGACCGGACAGGGCGGGCACTGAAGCTTTCTTT. It yields the protein CASRPDRAGTEAFF.